Listed here are 24 T cell receptor beta chains from one sample, sequenced in a study of T cell responses to AZD1222 COVID-19 vaccine. Assay: immunoSEQ multiplex PCR; the TCRdb copy retains only in-frame clones and omits some. The table lists tens of thousands of clones, approximately 87% of them singletons. The source was peripheral blood, collected on day 0 of AZD1222 vaccination. These receptors were taken from an adult in good health.

The chain joins TRBV2 to TRBJ2-1; D is uncertain. This CDR3 has 15 amino acids. Germline V gene sequence: CDR1 SNHLY, CDR2 FYNNEI. The V and J ends lost 10 bases and 2 bases respectively, with 18 bases between them. CDR3 in DNA: TGTGCCATCCCGCTTGGGAAGAATACCTACAATGAGCAGTTCTTC. Protein sequence: CAIPLGKNTYNEQFF.

The chain recombines TRBV4-2 with TRBJ1-3; TRBD1 aligns across 8 bases. The ends lost 3 bases at V and 0 bases at J; junction bases unmatched: 1. Per the germline V gene, CDR1 is LGHNA and CDR2 is YNFKEQ. This CDR3 has 15 amino acids. The CDR3 DNA follows: TGTGCCAGCAGCCACGACAGGGGCTCTGGAAACACCATATATTTT. It codes for CASSHDRGSGNTIYF.

The chain has TRBV7-2 and TRBJ1-5; D possibly corresponds to TRBD1 (5 bases). V was trimmed by 7 bases and J by 0 bases, leaving 13 bases between them. The CDR3 sequence is 15 residues long. Germline values: CDR1 SGHTA, CDR2 FQGNSA. The CDR3 nucleotides are TGTGCCAGCACCCTCGGGGGGGTTAGCAATCAGCCCCAGCATTTT. It translates to CASTLGGVSNQPQHF.

V is TRBV5-1 and J is TRBJ1-2; D unresolved. In germline, CDR1 is SGHRS, CDR2 YFSETQ. V dropped 3 bases and J dropped 0 bases, with 12 bases sitting between them. CDR3 length equals 15 residues. DNA for the CDR3: TGCGCCAGCAGCTACCTCGACTATGCTAACTATGGCTACACCTTC. Protein product: CASSYLDYANYGYTF.

The genes are TRBV5-6 and TRBJ1-1; no clear D. CDR1 and CDR2 (germline): SGHDT, YYEEEE. Trimming removed 0 bases from V and 0 bases from J, with 6 bases in between. The CDR3 sequence is 14 residues long. Written as DNA, the CDR3 is TGTGCCAGCAGCTTGGTGAGCATGAACACTGAAGCTTTCTTT. Translation: CASSLVSMNTEAFF.

V is TRBV7-9 and J is TRBJ1-2, with a possible D match to TRBD1 (5 bases). This CDR3 region has 13 residues. Germline CDR1 SEHNR, CDR2 FQNEAQ (reference sequence). The V end lost 1 base, the J end lost 6 bases, and 9 bases lay between the germline ends. The CDR3, as DNA: TGTGCCAGCAGCTTAGACAGGTTGAATGGCTACACCTTC. The encoded protein is CASSLDRLNGYTF.

The V and J genes are TRBV5-1 and TRBJ1-2, with D maybe TRBD1 (5 bases). The germline V and J ends were trimmed by 0 bases and 5 bases, with 14 bases remaining between them. This CDR3 is built from 15 residues. The germline V gene has CDR1 SGHRS and CDR2 YFSETQ. CDR3 nucleotide sequence: TGCGCCAGCAGCTTGGACGGCAGGGCTCAGTATGGCTACACCTTC. Its protein product is CASSLDGRAQYGYTF.

The chain links TRBV6-2 or TRBV6-3 to TRBJ2-4, with D possibly TRBD1 on 5 matching bases. Germline V gene data show CDR1 as MNHEY and CDR2 as SVGEGT. V lost 5 bases and J lost 2, with 13 bases in between. There are 15 residues in the CDR3. The CDR3 coding sequence is TGTGCCAGCAGTCTGCCAATGGGGCCCAAAAACATTCAGTACTTC. Amino acid sequence: CASSLPMGPKNIQYF.

The V gene is TRBV5-5, the J gene TRBJ2-7, with D perhaps matching TRBD1 (5 bases). V lost 3 bases and J lost 0, with 10 bases in between. This CDR3 is built from 14 residues. Looked up from germline, CDR1 is SGHKS and CDR2 is YYEKEE (reference sequence). The CDR3 sequence: CASSSDSHSYEQYF. The CDR3 nucleotides are TGTGCCAGCAGCTCCGACAGCCACTCCTACGAGCAGTACTTC.

A few counts support this clone. V gene TRBV4-2 combines with J gene TRBJ1-1; D not resolved. The CDR3 length is 14 residues. Germline CDR1 reads LGHNA; CDR2 reads YNFKEQ. V dropped 1 base and J dropped 1 base, with 7 bases sitting between them. CDR3 protein: CASSQGLRNTEAFF. The CDR3 nucleotides read TGTGCCAGCAGCCAAGGACTGAGGAACACTGAAGCTTTCTTT.

Only one count was recorded for this clone. DNA of the CDR3: TGTGCCAGCAGTTTATACACCGGGACAGGGGGGACCGGGGAGCTGTTTTTT. This codes for CASSLYTGTGGTGELFF. The V gene is TRBV28, the J gene TRBJ2-2; 11 nucleotides match TRBD1. J lost 5 bases, V lost 1 base, and 6 bases had no gene match. This CDR3 is 17 amino acids long. Per germline, CDR1 MDHEN and CDR2 SYDVKM.

CDR3 DNA sequence: TGTGCCAGCAGTTTTAGAGGGAGTTCACCCCTCCACTTT. Its translation: CASSFRGSSPLHF. The rearrangement joins TRBV27 to TRBJ1-6, with D unclear. CDR3 length equals 13 residues. CDR1 is MNHEY, CDR2 SMNVEV, per germline (reference sequence). V lost 3 bases and J 9 bases, leaving 9 bases between the germline ends.

This clone was seen a few times. The chain recombines TRBV10-3 with TRBJ2-3; D is possibly TRBD1 or TRBD2 (5 bases each). The germline V gene encodes CDR1 ENHRY and CDR2 SYGVKD. The ends were cut back, 0 bases at V and 5 bases at J, with 12 bases in the middle. The CDR3 covers 15 residues. The CDR3 DNA sequence: TGTGCCATCAGTGAGTCTTGGCAGGGAGAAGATACGCAGTATTTT. Translating it yields CAISESWQGEDTQYF.

This clone was seen once. The chain employs TRBV29-1 and TRBJ2-7; D is ambiguous. Trimming took off 1 base at V and 4 bases at J, with 17 bases between the two ends. The CDR3 consists of 15 residues. Germline values: CDR1 SQVTM, CDR2 ANQGSEA. The CDR3 reads CSVEGGDTSSYEQYF. In DNA, the CDR3 is TGCAGCGTTGAAGGAGGAGACACTTCTTCATACGAGCAGTACTTC.

Notes on this clone: Other nucleotide sequences in the sample specify the same CDR3. The chain is built from TRBV6-1 and TRBJ1-5, with D unresolved. Trimming took 2 bases from V and 9 from J, leaving 8 bases between them. The CDR3 has 12 residues. Germline V gene data show CDR1 as MNHNS and CDR2 as SASEGT. The CDR3 bases are TGTGCCAGCAGTGAACCCGGCCGGCCCCAGCATTTT. Its translation: CASSEPGRPQHF.

This clone appeared a single time. Written as DNA, the CDR3 is TGCGCCAGCAGCTCCAGCACAACTAATGAAAAACTGTTTTTT. The encoded protein is CASSSSTTNEKLFF. This sequence joins TRBV5-1 and TRBJ1-4; D is undetermined. V was shortened by 3 bases and J by 0 bases, with 6 bases between the two germline ends. The CDR3 consists of 14 residues. Germline lookup yields CDR1 SGHRS and CDR2 YFSETQ.

The chain links TRBV28 to TRBJ1-2, with 8 nucleotides matching TRBD1. This CDR3 has 14 residues. With 1 base clipped from V and 9 bases from J, the junction kept 7 bases outside the gene matches. Per the germline V gene, CDR1 is MDHEN and CDR2 is SYDVKM. CDR3 bases: TGTGCCAGCAGTTTATTGGGGACAGGTGATAGCTACACCTTC. Protein: CASSLLGTGDSYTF.

The rearrangement links TRBV2 to TRBJ2-7; 8 positions match TRBD2. The CDR3 is 13 residues long. The J segment lost 5 bases and the V segment lost 4 bases, leaving 4 bases of the junction unmatched. Germline lookup yields CDR1 SNHLY and CDR2 FYNNEI. CDR3 residues: CASSGAGAHEQYF. CDR3 nucleotides: TGTGCCAGCAGTGGAGCGGGAGCCCACGAGCAGTACTTC.

This rearrangement joins TRBV28 to TRBJ1-5; 10 bases agree with TRBD1. The germline CDR1 and CDR2 sequences are MDHEN and SYDVKM. J was trimmed by 7 bases and V by 6 bases; bases with no gene match: 15. The CDR3 consists of 17 residues. CDR3 sequence reads: CASSLDSTGGMRQPQHF. CDR3 nucleotides: TGTGCCAGCAGCCTTGACTCGACAGGGGGCATGCGACAGCCCCAGCATTTT. The whole variable domain, remainder taken from reference TRBV28 and TRBJ1-5, is DVKVTQSSRYLVKRTGEKVFLECVQDMDHENMFWYRQDPGLGLRLIYFSYDVKMKEKGDIPEGYSVSREKKERFSLILESASTNQTSMYLCASSLDSTGGMRQPQHFGDGTRLSIL.

V gene TRBV9 combines with J gene TRBJ2-7, with 9 bases fitting TRBD1. V lost 2 bases to trimming and J lost 2 bases; unmatched junction nucleotides: 2. Germline loops: CDR1 SGDLS, CDR2 YYNGEE. The CDR3 has 14 residues. Written as DNA, the CDR3 is TGTGCCAGCAGCGTGGGACAGGGCACCTACGAGCAGTACTTC. Protein sequence: CASSVGQGTYEQYF.

The V and J genes are TRBV18 and TRBJ1-5; 10 bases align to TRBD1. The CDR3 spans 16 residues. V lost 2 bases and J lost 4; bases outside the gene matches: 5. The germline CDR1 and CDR2 sequences are KGHSH and LQKENI. CDR3 sequence: CASSPTWTGGNQPQHF. Written as DNA, the CDR3 is TGTGCCAGCTCACCAACCTGGACAGGGGGGAATCAGCCCCAGCATTTT.

The rearrangement links TRBV6-2 or TRBV6-3 to TRBJ2-3, with D possibly TRBD1 on 5 matching bases. The CDR3 length is 15 residues. CDR1 MNHEY and CDR2 SVGEGT come from the germline V gene. The ends were cut back, 2 bases at V and 2 bases at J, with 11 bases in the middle. The CDR3 coding sequence is TGTGCCAGCAGTTACGGTGACAGAGTCACAGATACGCAGTATTTT. Protein: CASSYGDRVTDTQYF.

This clone appeared once. The chain recombines TRBV7-9 with TRBJ2-5, with D tentatively TRBD1 or TRBD2 (5 bases each). Trimming pared 5 bases from V and 1 base from J, leaving 11 bases between. The CDR3 has 14 amino acids. CDR1 is SEHNR and CDR2 is FQNEAQ in the germline V gene (reference sequence). The chain's CDR3 is CASSHRGRQETQYF. In DNA form, the CDR3 reads TGTGCCAGCAGCCACCGGGGCCGCCAAGAGACCCAGTACTTC.

The chain uses TRBV28 and TRBJ2-2, with TRBD1 as a possible D gene (6 bases). CDR1 is MDHEN and CDR2 is SYDVKM in the germline V gene. The germline V and J ends were trimmed by 2 bases and 6 bases, with 10 bases remaining between them. This CDR3 region has 14 residues. CDR3 DNA: TGTGCCAGCAGTTTAGGCAGGGGCGCCGGGGAGCTGTTTTTT. Its translation: CASSLGRGAGELFF.